This T cell receptor beta chain was found in a study of regulatory T cells in long-lasting Graves disease. Assembly of TCR beta libraries relied on iRepertoire HTBI primers together with Arm-PCR of CDR3 regions. Via MiXCR, TCRdb re-called the multiplex PCR reads, giving one row per CDR3 protein. The data hold more than 300,000 distinct CDR3 sequences, with roughly 21% observed a single time. The time point is: persistent/refractory GD, antithyroid drugs over 5 years with positive TRAb. After RNA was extracted from PBMCs, the TCR library was made from it. Per American Thyroid Association guidelines, Graves' disease was diagnosed. The patients were drawn from one endocrinology department in Xi'an, China. General observations from the study: Persistent disease exhibited a predilection for TRBV28, TRBJ1-2 and TRBJ2-5. Exclusively peripheral blood, rather than thyroid tissue, was studied.

Germline CDR1 is GTSNPN and CDR2 is SVGIG (reference sequence). V dropped 5 bases and J dropped 3; count of bases not matched to a gene: 5. The CDR3 loop spans 13 amino acids. This clonotype came up many times. Its specificity is unknown. This chain connects TRBV30 to TRBJ2-7, with 9 positions matching TRBD1. The source was peripheral blood mononuclear cells (PBMCs), collected when the disease was refractory, from a patient treated with antithyroid drugs. This receptor was identified in a female donor with Graves disease. CDR3 residues: CAWGTGNSYEQYF. CDR3 nucleotide sequence: TGTGCCTGGGGGACAGGGAATAGCTACGAGCAGTACTTC.